The clone carrying this TCR beta chain turned up a few times. The antigen remains undetermined. This record belongs to a study of beta chain features in type 1 diabetes. Study-wide context: In age, gender and cell yields, patients were similar to healthy donors.

The whole isolated RNA underwent reverse transcription, so sequencing captured expressed TCRB transcripts. The data were produced by immunoSEQ multiplex PCR, yet TCRdb's version contains in-frame clones alone and is incomplete. The table has around 250,000 clones, roughly an eighth seen once. Findings and caveats of the study: Individuals with type 1 diabetes displayed fewer insertions and more deletions at VDJ junctions. Moderate but significant shortening of TCRB CDR3s was recorded in all four CD4+ subsets from Type 1 diabetes patients.

CD45RO/CCR7/CD25/CD127/CD95/CD27 staining was used to isolate CD4+ naive, central memory, regulatory and stem cell-like memory cells by sorting. Between the trimmed V and J ends, which lost 1 base and 5 bases, there was a span of 14 bases. The germline V gene has CDR1 LGHNA and CDR2 YNFKEQ. The CDR3 runs 15 residues. This TCR was sampled from a man aged 25 to 40 with type 1 diabetes. The sequenced sample consisted of naive CD4+ T cells from blood. The rearrangement links TRBV4-2 to TRBJ1-1; D is uncertain. The CDR3 DNA follows: TGTGCCAGCAGCCAAGCTGGTCCGGGTGGGACTGAAGCTTTCTTT. Protein: CASSQAGPGGTEAFF.